The 22 T cell receptor beta chains reported below all come from one sample, sequenced in a study of human versus mouse CDR3 diversity and MHC coevolution. Sequencing was performed with immunoSEQ multiplex PCR; in TCRdb, only in-frame clones are kept and a portion is missing. The profile covers fewer than 80,000 clones, with 85% to 95% appearing a single time and around 0.15% taken by the ten largest. The specimen sequenced was naive CD4+ T cells from blood. Subset given: CD45RO-negative CD62L-positive naive CD4 T cells. The receptors were sampled from a person aged 30 to 70 in good health.

The chain carries TRBV7-3 and TRBJ2-7, with 7 bases fitting TRBD1. This CDR3 comprises 12 residues. After removal of 5 bases from V and 9 bases from J, the junction contained 7 bases not matched to a gene. Germline CDR1 is SGHTA and CDR2 is FQGTGA. The CDR3 region is CASSPDRERQYF. CDR3 sequence (DNA): TGTGCCAGCAGCCCCGACAGGGAAAGGCAGTACTTC. Full variable domain (missing parts from reference TRBV7-3 and TRBJ2-7): GAGVSQTPSNKVTEKGKYVELRCDPISGHTALYWYRQSLGQGPEFLIYFQGTGAADDSGLPNDRFFAVRPEGSVSTLKIQRTERGDSAVYLCASSPDRERQYFGPGTRLTVT.

V gene TRBV5-1 combines with J gene TRBJ2-5; the D is unclear. Germline loops: CDR1 SGHRS, CDR2 YFSETQ. Between the trimmed V and J ends, which lost 4 bases and 4 bases, there was a span of 17 bases. The CDR3 is 15 amino acids. CDR3 sequence reads: CASSPFPPLRETQYF. The CDR3 DNA sequence: TGCGCCAGCAGCCCCTTCCCCCCCCTGCGAGAGACCCAGTACTTC.

This clone appeared a single time. CDR3 in DNA: TGCGCCAGCAGCTTGGACATATCGAACACTGAAGCTTTCTTT. This codes for CASSLDISNTEAFF. The chain is built from TRBV5-1 and TRBJ1-1; D not certain. The CDR3 has 14 residues. The V end was cut by 0 bases, the J end by 1 base, with 7 bases between. Germline CDR1 and CDR2: SGHRS and YFSETQ.

The CDR3 is CASSQPGQGFAEAFF. CDR3 nucleotide sequence: TGCGCCAGCAGCCAACCGGGACAGGGCTTCGCTGAAGCTTTCTTT. The chain uses TRBV4-1 and TRBJ1-1; 9 bases are shared with TRBD1. The CDR3 length is 15 residues. Germline CDR1 and CDR2: MGHRA and YSYEKL. The J segment lost 6 bases and the V segment lost 2 bases, leaving 7 bases of the junction unmatched.

The V gene is TRBV4-1, the J gene TRBJ2-6, with D possibly matching TRBD1 (8 bases). The CDR3 has 22 amino acids. CDR1 is MGHRA, CDR2 YSYEKL, per germline. V dropped 4 bases and J dropped 2 bases, with 30 bases sitting between them. The CDR3 region has the DNA TGCGCCAGCAGCCGGGGGGGAGGGAATTTCTGGGACAGGTCCCCTGGGGCCAACGTCCTGACTTTC. This translates into CASSRGGGNFWDRSPGANVLTF.

This rearrangement joins TRBV7-2 to TRBJ2-7; 10 bases fit TRBD2. Per the germline V gene, CDR1 is SGHTA and CDR2 is FQGNSA. V lost 4 bases, J lost 6 bases, and 6 bases stayed unmatched. The CDR3 is 14 amino acids. The CDR3 region has the DNA TGTGCCAGCAGCTCTAGCGGGGGCCTCTTCGAGCAGTACTTC. Translation: CASSSSGGLFEQYF.

V is TRBV10-1 and J is TRBJ1-1; no definite D call. Germline-derived CDR1 and CDR2 are WNHNN and SYGVQD (reference sequence). The CDR3 runs to 13 residues. V was clipped by 3 bases and J by 5 bases, with 10 bases between them. The CDR3 DNA sequence: TGCGCCAGCAGTGACAAACGGAGAACTGAAGCTTTCTTT. This sequence encodes CASSDKRRTEAFF.

This clone is a singleton in its sample. The rearrangement joins TRBV5-1 to TRBJ1-2; unclear D gene. Looked up from germline, CDR1 is SGHRS and CDR2 is YFSETQ. Trimming shortened V by 0 bases and J by 7 bases, and 7 bases separated the two germline ends. The CDR3 has 12 amino acids. The CDR3 loop is CASSLDSVGYTF. The CDR3 region has the DNA TGCGCCAGCAGCTTGGACAGTGTTGGCTACACCTTC.

The V call is TRBV15, the J call TRBJ2-7, with 7 bases fitting TRBD2. In germline, CDR1 is LNHNV, CDR2 YYDKDF (reference sequence). The CDR3 spans 15 residues. The trim removed 4 bases at V and 5 bases at J, leaving 11 bases unmatched. CDR3 region: CATSKLGGDSHEQYF. CDR3 sequence (DNA): TGTGCCACCAGCAAATTGGGGGGGGATTCGCACGAGCAGTACTTC.

J is TRBJ1-1 and V is TRBV5-4, with 8 bases fitting TRBD1. Germline V gene sequence: CDR1 SGHNT, CDR2 YYREEE (reference sequence). With 5 bases clipped from V and 4 bases from J, the junction kept 7 bases outside the gene matches. The CDR3 is 14 amino acids. CDR3 region: CASRPDRAGTEAFF. CDR3 in DNA: TGTGCCAGCAGACCGGACAGGGCGGGCACTGAAGCTTTCTTT. Using reference TRBV5-4 and TRBJ1-1 for the parts outside the CDR3, the full variable domain is ETGVTQSPTHLIKTRGQQVTLRCSSQSGHNTVSWYQQALGQGPQFIFQYYREEENGRGNFPPRFSGLQFPNYSSELNVNALELDDSALYLCASRPDRAGTEAFFGQGTRLTVV.

This clone was observed once. The chain uses TRBV29-1 and TRBJ2-7; possibly TRBD2 for D (5 bases). CDR3 length equals 11 residues. From germline, CDR1 is SQVTM and CDR2 ANQGSEA. V gave up 5 bases and J gave up 7 bases, with 12 bases separating them. CDR3 residues: CSVLTGREQYF. CDR3 DNA sequence: TGCAGCGTTTTGACGGGAAGAGAGCAGTACTTC.

The chain carries TRBV5-5 and TRBJ2-7; possibly TRBD2 for D (5 bases). There are 15 residues in the CDR3. Per the germline V gene, CDR1 is SGHKS and CDR2 is YYEKEE (reference sequence). Trimming shortened V by 0 bases and J by 2 bases, and 12 bases separated the two germline ends. CDR3 region: CASSLGPGITYEQYF. CDR3 sequence (DNA): TGTGCCAGCAGCTTGGGCCCGGGGATCACCTACGAGCAGTACTTC.

The chain links TRBV5-4 to TRBJ2-3; TRBD2 might be the D (5 bases). V lost 4 bases, J lost 6 bases, and 15 bases lay in between. The germline V gene encodes CDR1 SGHNT and CDR2 YYREEE (reference sequence). The length of the CDR3 is 14 residues. CDR3 loop: CASSLGLSADTQYF. The CDR3 DNA reads TGTGCCAGCAGCCTCGGACTTAGCGCCGATACGCAGTATTTT.

The rearrangement links TRBV14 to TRBJ2-2; 11 bases fit TRBD2. This CDR3 comprises 16 residues. V was pared by 4 bases and J by 7 bases, with 8 bases of the junction left unmatched. Germline CDR1 reads SGHDN; CDR2 reads FVKESK. The CDR3 nucleotides are TGTGCCAGCAGCCTTGGGCCGACTAGCGGGGTCGGGGAGCTGTTTTTT. Encoded protein: CASSLGPTSGVGELFF.

The chain has TRBV10-2 and TRBJ2-5, with 7 bases lining up with TRBD1. Unmatched junction bases numbered 9, after V lost 10 bases and J lost 4 bases. The CDR3 loop spans 13 amino acids. Per germline, CDR1 WSHSY and CDR2 SAAADI. The CDR3 here is CAISRGRGETQYF. The CDR3, as DNA: TGCGCCATCAGCAGGGGGAGAGGAGAGACCCAGTACTTC.

This sequence joins TRBV9 and TRBJ2-2, with 8 bases lining up with TRBD2. Germline V CDR1 and CDR2: SGDLS, YYNGEE. The trim removed 6 bases at V and 6 bases at J, leaving 4 bases unmatched. This CDR3 has 13 residues. The CDR3 spells CASTEAGAGELFF. The CDR3 region has the DNA TGTGCCAGCACCGAAGCGGGGGCCGGGGAGCTGTTTTTT.

The sample holds one count of this clone. This chain joins TRBV7-2 and TRBJ2-3; the match to TRBD1 covers 8 bases. With 5 bases clipped from V and 2 bases from J, the junction kept 6 bases outside the gene matches. Germline V gene sequence: CDR1 SGHTA, CDR2 FQGNSA. The CDR3 is made up of 15 amino acids. The CDR3 DNA reads TGTGCCAGCAGCCGGGACAGGTGGGCCACAGATACGCAGTATTTT. It is translated as CASSRDRWATDTQYF.

V and J are TRBV18 and TRBJ1-2, with a weak D call TRBD1 (5 bases). Germline loops: CDR1 KGHSH, CDR2 LQKENI. CDR3 length equals 17 residues. Trimming took off 4 bases at V and 7 bases at J, with 25 bases between the two ends. The CDR3 sequence is CASSLNLIGGLSGGYTF. As DNA, the CDR3 is TGTGCCAGCTCACTTAACCTAATCGGGGGACTCTCTGGTGGCTACACCTTC.

This sequence joins TRBV6-1 and TRBJ2-3, with D unresolved. CDR1 and CDR2 from the germline V gene are MNHNS and SASEGT. With 4 bases removed from V and 6 bases from J, the gap between germline ends came to 8 bases. The CDR3 contains 12 residues. DNA for the CDR3: TGTGCCAGCAGTGTCCAACAGGATACGCAGTATTTT. Protein sequence: CASSVQQDTQYF.

Only one count was recorded for this clone. The chain joins TRBV19 to TRBJ2-5, with 7 nucleotides matching TRBD1. Germline loops: CDR1 LNHDA, CDR2 SQIVND (reference sequence). Trimming cost V 6 bases and J 4 bases; bases outside gene matches: 14. The CDR3 extends over 16 amino acids. The CDR3 is CASSLNRGIATETQYF. Written as DNA, the CDR3 is TGTGCCAGTAGCCTGAACAGGGGTATTGCGACAGAGACCCAGTACTTC.

The sample holds a few counts of this clone. The chain recombines TRBV10-3 with TRBJ1-4, with D possibly TRBD1 on 5 matching bases. Trimming stripped 9 bases from V and 5 bases from J, with 13 bases between. There are 13 residues in the CDR3. Germline CDR1 is ENHRY and CDR2 is SYGVKD. CDR3 in amino acids: CAMAGTPNEKLFF. CDR3 DNA sequence: TGTGCCATGGCCGGGACTCCGAATGAAAAACTGTTTTTT.

The chain combines TRBV28 with TRBJ2-5, with D tentatively TRBD2 (5 bases). The DNA matches TRBJ2-7 better at its end, which makes the J call doubtful. CDR1 MDHEN and CDR2 SYDVKM come from the germline V gene. The CDR3 covers 14 residues. The CDR3 loop reads CASSSMEVAYEQYF. CDR3 bases: TGTGCCAGCAGCTCCATGGAGGTAGCCTACGAGCAGTACTTC.